These 24 T cell receptor beta chains were sequenced from one sample in a study of regulatory T cells in long-lasting Graves disease. Arm-PCR of CDR3 regions with iRepertoire HTBI primers generated TCR beta libraries. TCRdb processed the multiplex PCR reads anew with MiXCR; each CDR3 protein has one entry. This sample has some 560,000 distinct CDR3 sequences; around 16% occur once, and the top ten carry 20% to 25%. As to time point: newly diagnosed GD, antithyroid drugs for less than 3 months. Researchers made the TCR library from RNA that was extracted from PBMCs. These data were also filed under a second study, of T cells in Graves' hyperthyroidism and ophthalmopathy.

Sequencing used peripheral blood mononuclear cells (PBMCs), obtained at new diagnosis, from a patient treated with antithyroid drugs. The receptors shown here come from a woman aged 35-60 years with Graves disease.

This clonotype occurred a few times. This sequence joins TRBV19 and TRBJ1-5, with 11 positions matching TRBD1. Per germline, CDR1 LNHDA and CDR2 SQIVND (reference sequence). After removal of 7 bases from V and 6 bases from J, the junction contained 8 bases not matched to a gene. The CDR3 totals 15 residues. This chain's CDR3 is CASTAGTGGVQPQHF. CDR3 sequence (DNA): TGTGCCAGTACAGCCGGGACAGGGGGGGTTCAGCCCCAGCATTTT. Full variable domain (outside the CDR3, taken from reference TRBV19 and TRBJ1-5): DGGITQSPKYLFRKEGQNVTLSCEQNLNHDAMYWYRQDPGQGLRLIYYSQIVNDFQKGDIAEGYSVSREKKESFPLTVTSAQKNPTAFYLCASTAGTGGVQPQHFGDGTRLSIL.

This clonotype has just a few counts. The chain links TRBV2 to TRBJ2-5; 9 bases map to TRBD1. V was pared by 6 bases and J by 5 bases, with 7 bases of the junction left unmatched. The germline CDR1 and CDR2 sequences are SNHLY and FYNNEI. The CDR3 loop spans 14 amino acids. DNA of the CDR3: TGTGCCAGCAGGGCCCAGGGACAGGGCGAGACCCAGTACTTC. It is translated as CASRAQGQGETQYF.

Written as DNA, the CDR3 is TGTGCCAGCAGCACGGGACACACAAACACCGGGGAGCTGTTTTTT. Translation gives CASSTGHTNTGELFF. This chain joins TRBV5-6 and TRBJ2-2; D perhaps matches TRBD1 (6 bases). V dropped 4 bases and J dropped 2 bases, with 12 bases sitting between them. The germline V gene encodes CDR1 SGHDT and CDR2 YYEEEE. The length of the CDR3 is 15 residues.

This clonotype was seen a handful of times. This rearrangement joins TRBV6-1 to TRBJ2-1; weak D call: TRBD1 (6 bases). Per germline, CDR1 MNHNS and CDR2 SASEGT. Trimming took off 1 base at V and 12 bases at J, with 25 bases between the two ends. The CDR3 totals 17 residues. This CDR3 is CASSEEAVGTRTIRQFF. CDR3 in DNA: TGTGCCAGCAGTGAAGAAGCTGTAGGGACAAGAACTATTAGGCAGTTCTTC.

The V call is TRBV27, the J call TRBJ1-1, with TRBD1 matching over 7 bases. Germline loops: CDR1 MNHEY, CDR2 SMNVEV (reference sequence). V trimming: 5 bases; J trimming: 6 bases; junction bases outside the gene matches: 9. This CDR3 contains 14 residues. CDR3 in amino acids: CASSISTGMAEAFF. Here the CDR3 DNA reads TGTGCCAGCAGTATCTCGACAGGGATGGCTGAAGCTTTCTTT.

This clonotype was seen ten or more times. The chain carries TRBV2 and TRBJ1-1, with a tentative D call TRBD1 (6 bases). The germline V gene encodes CDR1 SNHLY and CDR2 FYNNEI. Deletions cut 5 bases from V and 4 bases from J, with 11 bases between. This CDR3 region has 13 residues. For the CDR3, the DNA is TGTGCCAGCAGTCCATTGACAGGCACTGAAGCTTTCTTT. Translating gives CASSPLTGTEAFF.

This clonotype was counted many times. The rearrangement links TRBV20-1 to TRBJ1-1; a weak D match, TRBD1 (5 bases). Trimming stripped 3 bases from V and 5 bases from J, with 16 bases between. This CDR3 comprises 14 residues. The germline gives CDR1 DFQATT, CDR2 SNEGSKA (reference sequence). CDR3 loop: CSARGGGSDTEAFF. The CDR3 region has the DNA TGCAGTGCTAGGGGCGGGGGGAGCGATACTGAAGCTTTCTTT.

The rearrangement uses TRBV18 and TRBJ1-1, with 7 bases fitting TRBD1. CDR3 length: 19 amino acids. The J segment lost 3 bases and the V segment lost 1 base, leaving 17 bases of the junction unmatched. The germline CDR1 and CDR2 sequences are KGHSH and LQKENI. The chain's CDR3 is CASSPLGDRSSSPHTEAFF. In nucleotides, the CDR3 is TGTGCCAGCTCACCACTGGGGGACAGATCTTCTTCCCCTCACACTGAAGCTTTCTTT.

This clonotype was observed a handful of times. The J gene is TRBJ2-2, the V gene TRBV4-1; D call uncertain. Germline lookup yields CDR1 MGHRA and CDR2 YSYEKL. The V end lost 0 bases, the J end lost 7 bases, and 6 bases lay between the germline ends. This CDR3 comprises 13 residues. This chain's CDR3 is CASSQEMSGELFF. CDR3 sequence (DNA): TGCGCCAGCAGCCAAGAAATGAGCGGGGAGCTGTTTTTT.

This clonotype was counted many times. The chain combines TRBV2 with TRBJ1-2; TRBD1 might be the D (6 bases). Germline values: CDR1 SNHLY, CDR2 FYNNEI. This CDR3 contains 12 residues. V was trimmed by 8 bases and J by 3 bases, leaving 10 bases between them. CDR3 amino acids: CASAGTHYGYTF. The CDR3 nucleotides are TGTGCCAGCGCCGGGACACACTATGGCTACACCTTC.

This clonotype was detected ten times or more. CDR3 in DNA: TGTGCCAGCAGTCAGGTCGGGAATCAGCCCCAGCATTTT. Translation: CASSQVGNQPQHF. V and J are TRBV12-3 or TRBV12-4 and TRBJ1-5; no reliable D call. The CDR3 covers 13 residues. The V and J ends lost 5 bases and 4 bases respectively, with 9 bases between them.

This clonotype was found many times. The chain couples TRBV7-9 to TRBJ2-3, with 7 bases aligning to TRBD2. This CDR3 contains 16 residues. Germline-derived CDR1 and CDR2 are SEHNR and FQNEAQ (reference sequence). V was clipped by 5 bases and J by 1 base; unmatched bases: 9. CDR3 DNA sequence: TGTGCCAGCAGCCCACCGGCGGGGAGGGGCACAGATACGCAGTATTTT. Amino acid sequence: CASSPPAGRGTDTQYF.

This rearrangement joins TRBV7-2 to TRBJ1-2; D is possibly TRBD1 (6 bases). The V gene's germline CDR1 is SGHTA and CDR2 FQGNSA. V was trimmed by 6 bases and J by 7 bases, leaving 15 bases between them. The CDR3 is 13 residues long. The DNA of the CDR3 is TGTGCCAGCAGATACGTACAGGGTGGTGGCTACACCTTC. Residues: CASRYVQGGGYTF.

This clonotype appeared a few times. The chain has TRBV9 and TRBJ2-2, with TRBD2 as a possible D gene (7 bases). The CDR3 is made up of 16 amino acids. CDR1 and CDR2 from the germline V gene are SGDLS and YYNGEE. V gave up 2 bases and J gave up 5 bases, with 16 bases separating them. Written as DNA, the CDR3 is TGTGCCAGCAGCGTCCGGGCAGGGGAGGGGACCGGGGAGCTGTTTTTT. Protein sequence: CASSVRAGEGTGELFF.

This clonotype occurred many times. The chain has TRBV20-1 and TRBJ2-1; D is possibly TRBD1 or TRBD2 (6 bases each). The V gene lost 3 bases and the J gene lost 9 bases, with 21 bases spanning the gap. The CDR3 loop spans 15 amino acids. The V gene's germline CDR1 is DFQATT and CDR2 SNEGSKA (reference sequence). The CDR3 sequence: CSARGGAGDRSEQFF. In DNA, the CDR3 is TGCAGTGCTAGGGGCGGGGCAGGGGATCGGAGTGAGCAGTTCTTC.

The chain employs TRBV3-1 and TRBJ2-1, with a tentative D call TRBD2 (5 bases). V dropped 6 bases and J dropped 5 bases, with 11 bases sitting between them. The germline V gene encodes CDR1 LGHDT and CDR2 YNNKEL (reference sequence). There are 13 residues in the CDR3. The CDR3 bases are TGTGCCAGCAGGAGGGAAGACCACAATGAGCAGTTCTTC. Translating it yields CASRREDHNEQFF.

This clonotype has ten or more counts. The junction differs from germline at one of its ends, possibly a read error. The V call is TRBV6-9, the J call TRBJ2-3, with unresolved D. There are 14 residues in the CDR3. Germline CDR1 reads MNHGY; CDR2 reads SVAAGI. This chain's CDR3 is CASSYGHSRDTQYF. CDR3 in DNA: TGTGCCAGCAGTTACGGGCACAGCAGAGATACGCAGTATTTT.

This clonotype was detected ten times or more. This chain connects TRBV12-3 or TRBV12-4 to TRBJ1-2; D not certain. CDR3 size: 13 residues. Trimming stripped 5 bases from V and 4 bases from J, with 11 bases between. The CDR3: CASSPRRGYGYTF. The CDR3 nucleotides are TGTGCCAGCAGTCCCCGACGGGGCTATGGCTACACCTTC.

At least ten counts were recorded for this clonotype. The rearrangement links TRBV3-1 to TRBJ1-1; D remains ambiguous. Germline V gives CDR1 LGHDT, CDR2 YNNKEL (reference sequence). V lost 1 base, J lost 11 bases, and 11 bases lay in between. This CDR3 region has 12 residues. The CDR3 sequence: CASSQGAFKAFF. The DNA for the CDR3 is TGTGCCAGCAGCCAAGGCGCTTTTAAGGCTTTCTTT.

This rearrangement joins TRBV11-2 to TRBJ2-1, with 11 bases fitting TRBD1. TRBJ2-5 explains the end of the DNA better; the J call may be wrong. The CDR3 consists of 18 residues. CDR1 and CDR2 (germline): SGHAT, FQNNGV. In DNA form, the CDR3 reads TGTGCCAGCAGCTTAGGGACAGGGGGCGAGGACTCTCAAGAGACCCAGTACTTC. It translates to CASSLGTGGEDSQETQYF.

This rearrangement joins TRBV25-1 to TRBJ2-2, with 7 bases lining up with TRBD2. This CDR3 is built from 14 residues. V shed 8 bases and J 6 bases; nucleotides not matched to a gene: 9. CDR1 and CDR2 (germline): MGHDK, SYGVNS. In nucleotides, the CDR3 is TGTGCCAGCGGTTATGGGACTAACTCCGGGGAGCTGTTTTTT. It translates to CASGYGTNSGELFF.

This chain joins TRBV28 and TRBJ2-7; the match to TRBD2 covers 8 bases. Per the germline V gene, CDR1 is MDHEN and CDR2 is SYDVKM. The V and J ends lost 6 bases and 5 bases, in that order; junction bases with no gene match: 6. The length of the CDR3 is 13 residues. CDR3 DNA sequence: TGTGCCAGCAGCCCAGCGGGAGTTCACGAGCAGTACTTC. It codes for CASSPAGVHEQYF. The full variable domain, completed using reference TRBV28 and TRBJ2-7, is DVKVTQSSRYLVKRTGEKVFLECVQDMDHENMFWYRQDPGLGLRLIYFSYDVKMKEKGDIPEGYSVSREKKERFSLILESASTNQTSMYLCASSPAGVHEQYFGPGTRLTVT.

CDR3 amino acids: CASSKGPISSYEQYF. As DNA, the CDR3 is TGCGCCAGCAGCAAGGGACCGATTTCCTCCTACGAGCAGTACTTC. This chain links TRBV5-1 with TRBJ2-7; TRBD1 or TRBD2 may be the D gene (5 bases each). CDR3 length: 15 amino acids. The V and J ends lost 4 bases and 0 bases respectively, with 14 bases between them. The germline gives CDR1 SGHRS, CDR2 YFSETQ.

There are many counts of this clonotype. The V call is TRBV7-9, the J call TRBJ2-7, with no clear D. Looked up from germline, CDR1 is SEHNR and CDR2 is FQNEAQ (reference sequence). Trimming took 0 bases from V and 2 from J, leaving 8 bases between them. The CDR3 is 14 residues long. CDR3 in DNA: TGTGCCAGCAGCTTAGCAGTGCGCCCCTACGAGCAGTACTTC. Its translation is CASSLAVRPYEQYF.